This T cell receptor beta chain is drawn from a study of T cell responses to AZD1222 COVID-19 vaccine. Study-wide points: Clonal diversity was possibly underestimated, and the donors were mostly white British, with more females. Close to half of spike-specific TCRs reportedly recognize unmutated variant regions. Recipients of AZD1222 seropositive at baseline numbered only 5 or 6.

Method: immunoSEQ multiplex PCR; TCRdb's copy keeps in-frame clones and lacks some. The sample includes about 95,000 clones, roughly 91% of them seen just once. In the case of this clone: The antigen is undetermined. Its ends do not fully match the called genes, so a read error is possible.

The CDR3 contains 11 residues. Germline V gene data show CDR1 as SGHKS and CDR2 as YYEKEE (reference sequence). V is TRBV5-5 and J is TRBJ2-1; D uncertain. This sequence originates from an adult in good health. The specimen was peripheral blood, collected on day 0 of AZD1222 vaccination. This CDR3 is CASSLPDVRLF. The CDR3 DNA reads as TGTGCCAGCAGCTTGCCGGACGTCAGGCTCTTC.